Detailed here is one T cell receptor (beta chain). The data are from a study of T cells in tuberculosis. Looking at the study overall: T cells were selected with CD1B tetramers loaded with glucose monomycolate. Whole-study findings and limits: The stringent gate may have excluded weak CD1B-GMM tetramer binders.

The V and J ends lost 3 bases and 8 bases respectively, with 6 bases between them. Germline CDR1 is SGHTS and CDR2 is YDEGEE. The CDR3 length is 11 residues. Sorting used thawed, overnight-rested PBMC stained with anti-CD3, a viability dye and GMM-loaded CD1B tetramer. The lipid loaded on the CD1B tetramers was C32 glucose monomycolate from Rhodococcus equi. PBMC for tetramer sorting were first depleted of CD14-expressing monocytes. TCR-alpha and TCR-beta chains were sequenced unpaired. Data came from immunoSEQ multiplex PCR; TCRdb stores just in-frame clones and leaves some out. The table includes roughly 61,000 clones, nearly 90% detected once.

The TCR was taken from an adult woman with latent tuberculosis. The material sequenced was CD1b-GMM tetramer-negative cells sorted from PBMCs. The chain couples TRBV5-8 to TRBJ2-1; D gene uncertain. The CDR3 nucleotides are TGTGCCAGCAGCTCTAGTTATGAGCAGTTCTTC. Its protein is CASSSSYEQFF.